This is a list of T cell receptor beta chains from one sample in a study of shared clonotypes between healthy human individuals. Clones were read by immunoSEQ multiplex PCR, and TCRdb kept only the in-frame ones, dropping some. This table holds millions of clones, more than 80% found once. The sample was naive CD4+ T cells from PBMCs. The receptors here all came from a young man in good health. Some clones in this sample may be carry-over from other donors' samples. The CDR3 runs from the conserved cysteine through the conserved F or W. D genes are given only for firm matches. Expanded clones get a size class; other rows say once, few or many, or leave the size out.

clone_size	v_call	d_call	j_call	cdr3_aa	cdr3_nt
.	TRBV4-2	.	TRBJ2-3	CASQKTGIATDTQYF	TGTGCCAGCCAGAAAACAGGGATCGCCACAGATACGCAGTATTTT
.	TRBV5-5	.	TRBJ1-4	CASSLGTLWGATNEKLFF	TGTGCCAGCAGCTTGGGGACACTCTGGGGGGCAACTAATGAAAAACTGTTTTTT
.	TRBV19	TRBD2	TRBJ2-5	CASSKTGTSGQETQYF	TGTGCCAGTAGTAAGACCGGGACTAGCGGGCAAGAGACCCAGTACTTC
.	TRBV7-3	.	TRBJ1-4	CASSLRHGLGEKLFF	TGTGCCAGCAGCCTACGACACGGGTTGGGTGAAAAACTGTTTTTT
.	TRBV20-1	.	TRBJ2-5	CSALGGETQYF	TGCAGTGCCTTGGGGGGAGAGACCCAGTACTTC
few	TRBV7-9	.	TRBJ1-1	CASSLAGITEAFF	TGTGCCAGCAGCTTAGCGGGTATTACTGAAGCTTTCTTT
.	TRBV15	.	TRBJ2-1	CATRQDAYNEQFF	TGTGCCACCAGGCAGGACGCCTACAATGAGCAGTTCTTC
.	TRBV5-1	TRBD2	TRBJ2-1	CASSFGLADYNEQFF	TGCGCCAGCAGCTTTGGACTAGCGGATTACAATGAGCAGTTCTTC
.	TRBV5-1	.	TRBJ2-7	CASSLRQAYEQYF	TGTGCCAGCAGCTTAAGACAGGCCTACGAGCAGTACTTC
.	TRBV7-6	.	TRBJ2-1	CASSLVSGTREQFF	TGTGCCAGCAGCTTAGTTTCTGGAACGCGTGAGCAGTTCTTC
.	TRBV5-1	.	TRBJ1-4	CASSFSSDPNEKLFF	TGCGCCAGCAGCTTCTCTTCCGACCCTAATGAAAAACTGTTTTTT
.	TRBV29-1	.	TRBJ2-7	CSGGNWGEQYF	TGCAGCGGCGGGAATTGGGGCGAGCAGTACTTC
.	TRBV18	.	TRBJ1-1	CASSPWAAEALNTEAFF	TGTGCCAGCTCACCATGGGCAGCGGAAGCCTTGAACACTGAAGCTTTCTTT
.	TRBV5-4	.	TRBJ2-3	CASSPTTHPTDTQYF	TGTGCCAGCAGCCCCACAACGCACCCCACAGATACGCAGTATTTT
.	TRBV29-1	.	TRBJ2-3	CSVGQVALDTQYF	TGCAGCGTTGGGCAGGTGGCCCTCGATACGCAGTATTTT
.	TRBV18	TRBD1	TRBJ2-7	CASSLWTGRSSYEQYF	TGTGCCAGCTCACTTTGGACAGGCAGAAGCTCCTACGAGCAGTACTTC
.	TRBV29-1	.	TRBJ1-1	CSVEATGSNTEAFF	TGCAGCGTTGAGGCGACAGGTTCGAACACTGAAGCTTTCTTT
.	TRBV28	TRBD1	TRBJ1-4	CASSSIGTGNEKLFF	TGTGCCAGCAGTTCAATCGGGACAGGGAATGAAAAACTGTTTTTT
once	TRBV6-1	TRBD1	TRBJ1-2	CASRNRGRNYGYTF	TGTGCCAGCAGAAACAGGGGACGAAACTATGGCTACACCTTC
.	TRBV28	TRBD2	TRBJ2-1	CASSPGLAEYNEQFF	TGTGCCAGCAGTCCAGGACTAGCGGAGTACAATGAGCAGTTCTTC
.	TRBV9	.	TRBJ1-4	CASSTGVVEEKLFF	TGTGCCAGCAGTACTGGGGTGGTGGAAGAAAAACTGTTTTTT
.	TRBV7-2	TRBD1	TRBJ1-6	CASRAGTGNSPLHF	TGTGCCAGCAGGGCCGGGACAGGGAATTCACCCCTCCACTTT
.	TRBV28	TRBD1	TRBJ2-5	CASSFRDRDRETQYF	TGTGCCAGCAGTTTCCGGGACAGGGATCGAGAGACCCAGTACTTC
.	TRBV6-1	TRBD1	TRBJ2-7	CASRKDRDRGYEQYF	TGTGCCAGCAGGAAGGATCGGGACAGGGGCTACGAGCAGTACTTC
.	TRBV7-3	TRBD2	TRBJ2-1	CASSLRGGTSANNEQFF	TGTGCCAGCAGCTTAAGGGGCGGGACTAGCGCGAATAATGAGCAGTTCTTC
.	TRBV5-1	TRBD2	TRBJ2-7	CASTPTSGSYEQYF	TGCGCCAGCACCCCGACTAGCGGGAGCTACGAGCAGTACTTC
.	TRBV6-5	.	TRBJ2-7	CASSYSFSGTYEQYF	TGTGCCAGCAGTTACTCATTTAGCGGAACCTACGAGCAGTACTTC
.	TRBV7-8	.	TRBJ2-1	CASSPGGPYNEQFF	TGTGCCAGCAGCCCCGGGGGGCCCTACAATGAGCAGTTCTTC
.	TRBV15	.	TRBJ2-3	CATSRVQDTQYF	TGTGCCACCAGCAGAGTGCAAGATACGCAGTATTTT
.	TRBV4-2	.	TRBJ2-1	CASSPGANNEQFF	TGTGCCAGCAGCCCGGGAGCGAACAATGAGCAGTTCTTC
.	TRBV29-1	.	TRBJ2-5	CSVEDRETQYF	TGCAGCGTTGAAGATAGGGAGACCCAGTACTTC